This passage covers 27 T cell receptor beta chains from one sample sequenced in a study of long-term antiretroviral therapy in people with HIV. Researchers ran immunoSEQ v3.0 at survey level. Clones were sequenced by immunoSEQ multiplex PCR, and TCRdb holds only the in-frame ones, with some missing. The data hold under 10,000 clones, with less than 90% observed a single time. The sequencing here drew on unsorted PBMCs, taken 0.3 years before starting antiretroviral therapy. Receptor source: a man in his thirties or forties with HIV.

The V call is TRBV6-5, the J call TRBJ1-4; no clear D. This CDR3 region has 14 residues. Germline CDR1 is MNHEY and CDR2 is SVGAGI. Deletions cut 6 bases from V and 7 bases from J, with 15 bases between. CDR3 amino acids: CASSRYLGSEKLFF. CDR3 coding DNA: TGTGCCAGCAGCCGATACTTGGGTAGTGAAAAACTGTTTTTT.

This clone was detected only once. The gene calls are TRBV10-2 and TRBJ2-3; D may be TRBD1 (6 bases). The CDR3 spans 13 residues. Trimming cost V 6 bases and J 2 bases, with 9 bases left between them. The V gene's germline CDR1 is WSHSY and CDR2 SAAADI. The CDR3 here is CASRRQDTDTQYF. CDR3 in DNA: TGCGCCAGCAGGCGACAGGACACAGATACGCAGTATTTT.

The chain combines TRBV15 with TRBJ2-5; D unclear. Germline CDR1 is LNHNV and CDR2 is YYDKDF (reference sequence). The V end was cut by 0 bases, the J end by 2 bases, with 1 base between. CDR3 length: 12 amino acids. The CDR3 DNA reads as TGTGCCACCAGCAGAGATCAAGAGACCCAGTACTTC. Its protein product is CATSRDQETQYF.

The rearrangement joins TRBV5-1 to TRBJ1-3, with a possible D match to TRBD1 (5 bases). The germline V gene encodes CDR1 SGHRS and CDR2 YFSETQ. V was clipped by 1 base and J by 2 bases, with 10 bases between them. CDR3 length: 15 amino acids. CDR3 in amino acids: CASSLMAGTGNTIYF. The CDR3 nucleotides read TGCGCCAGCAGCTTGATGGCAGGGACTGGAAACACCATATATTTT.

The rearrangement joins TRBV10-3 to TRBJ2-7, with 8 bases aligning to TRBD1. CDR1 and CDR2 (germline): ENHRY, SYGVKD. J gave up 4 bases and V 4 bases, and 3 bases lay outside the gene matches. The CDR3 consists of 13 residues. CDR3 in DNA: TGTGCCATCAGTGCAGGGGGCCAGTACGAGCAGTACTTC. The encoded protein is CAISAGGQYEQYF.

The V call is TRBV10-3, the J call TRBJ2-3; no clear D. Trimming removed 7 bases at V and 2 bases at J, with 7 bases between. The V gene's germline CDR1 is ENHRY and CDR2 SYGVKD. This CDR3 contains 12 residues. As DNA, the CDR3 is TGTGCCATCAAAACCGCCACAGATACGCAGTATTTT. It codes for CAIKTATDTQYF.

The V call is TRBV14, the J call TRBJ2-3; the D call may be TRBD1 or TRBD2 (5 bases each). The V and J ends lost 3 bases and 6 bases respectively, with 13 bases between them. The V gene's germline CDR1 is SGHDN and CDR2 FVKESK. CDR3 length: 14 amino acids. As DNA, the CDR3 is TGTGCCAGCAGCCAGGGGAGTTCAGGGGATACGCAGTATTTT. Residues: CASSQGSSGDTQYF.

The chain couples TRBV7-9 to TRBJ1-1, with 7 positions matching TRBD1. CDR1 and CDR2 (germline): SEHNR, FQNEAQ (reference sequence). Germline trimming cut 1 base from V and 5 bases from J; bases unmatched to any gene: 4. This CDR3 has 14 residues. Here the CDR3 DNA reads TGTGCCAGCAGCTTAGAGGGGGCGCGGACTGAAGCTTTCTTT. This encodes CASSLEGARTEAFF.

The chain joins TRBV6-5 to TRBJ1-6; D is uncertain. The V end was cut by 2 bases, the J end by 2 bases, with 7 bases between. This CDR3 has 15 amino acids. The germline gives CDR1 MNHEY, CDR2 SVGAGI. The CDR3 protein is CASSYEDPYNSPLHF. The CDR3 bases are TGTGCCAGCAGTTACGAAGACCCCTATAATTCACCCCTCCACTTT.

The rearrangement uses TRBV7-2 and TRBJ1-2, with a weak D call TRBD1 (5 bases). CDR1 SGHTA and CDR2 FQGNSA come from the germline V gene. Trimming removed 4 bases from V and 4 bases from J, with 10 bases in between. The CDR3 runs 13 residues. The CDR3 loop is CASSSRQSYGYTF. As DNA, the CDR3 is TGTGCCAGCAGCTCCAGACAGTCCTATGGCTACACCTTC.

The rearrangement links TRBV9 to TRBJ2-3, with D perhaps matching TRBD2 (6 bases). Germline V gene lookup returns CDR1 SGDLS and CDR2 YYNGEE. V was cut by 0 bases and J by 0 bases, with 14 bases left in between. The CDR3 consists of 17 residues. CDR3 nucleotide sequence: TGTGCCAGCAGCGTAGAAGGAGTTAGCGGTAGCACAGATACGCAGTATTTT. Protein: CASSVEGVSGSTDTQYF.

The rearrangement links TRBV4-1 to TRBJ1-1; TRBD1 matches at 7 bases. The germline V gene encodes CDR1 MGHRA and CDR2 YSYEKL. This CDR3 has 16 amino acids. V dropped 1 base and J dropped 3; count of bases not matched to a gene: 8. The DNA for the CDR3 is TGCGCCAGCAGCCAAGTCTGGGACAGATTAGACACTGAAGCTTTCTTT. It codes for CASSQVWDRLDTEAFF.

The chain carries TRBV27 and TRBJ2-7, with a weak D call TRBD2 (6 bases). V dropped 0 bases and J dropped 2 bases, with 11 bases sitting between them. Germline CDR1 and CDR2: MNHEY and SMNVEV (reference sequence). The CDR3 sequence is 15 residues long. DNA of the CDR3: TGTGCCAGCAGTTTATCTGGAGGGCTGCCCTACGAGCAGTACTTC. This encodes CASSLSGGLPYEQYF.

This clone was picked up a small number of times. The CDR3 sequence is CASSPGRRYGYTF. CDR3 sequence (DNA): TGTGCCAGCAGCCCGGGGCGTCGGTATGGCTACACCTTC. The chain carries TRBV7-6 and TRBJ1-2, with D possibly TRBD1 on 5 matching bases. The CDR3 contains 13 residues. V was pared by 5 bases and J by 5 bases, with 12 bases between. Germline CDR1 is SGHVS and CDR2 is FNYEAQ.

V and J are TRBV19 and TRBJ2-1; D unresolved. V dropped 0 bases and J dropped 10 bases, with 10 bases sitting between them. The CDR3 covers 13 residues. The germline gives CDR1 LNHDA, CDR2 SQIVND (reference sequence). DNA for the CDR3: TGTGCCAGTAGTATAGATAGGAACGACGAGCAGTTCTTC. Protein sequence: CASSIDRNDEQFF.

The chain couples TRBV18 to TRBJ1-2; D remains unclear. V was clipped by 0 bases and J by 7 bases, with 12 bases between them. The CDR3 covers 14 residues. In germline, CDR1 is KGHSH, CDR2 LQKENI. The CDR3 DNA reads as TGTGCCAGCTCACCACCGCGAGAGGTCTCTGGCTACACCTTC. Encoded protein: CASSPPREVSGYTF.

J is TRBJ2-3 and V is TRBV4-1; no definite D call. Trimming took off 1 base at V and 11 bases at J, with 19 bases between the two ends. There are 15 residues in the CDR3. Looked up from germline, CDR1 is MGHRA and CDR2 is YSYEKL. CDR3 sequence (DNA): TGCGCCAGCAGCCAAGGCGACCGCGCAACCCTTATGCAGTATTTT. Protein product: CASSQGDRATLMQYF.

This clone was counted a few times. V is TRBV2 and J is TRBJ2-7; D unresolved. The CDR3 has 13 residues. Per germline, CDR1 SNHLY and CDR2 FYNNEI. The V gene lost 6 bases and the J gene lost 3 bases, with 12 bases spanning the gap. The CDR3 nucleotides read TGTGCCAGCAGAGTAGATGTCTTCTACGAGCAGTACTTC. It yields the protein CASRVDVFYEQYF.

This clone has more than one count but fewer than ten. The chain carries TRBV6-1 and TRBJ1-5; 7 nucleotides agree with TRBD1. Germline V CDR1 and CDR2: MNHNS, SASEGT. This CDR3 region has 16 residues. J was trimmed by 3 bases and V by 4 bases; bases with no gene match: 9. The CDR3 loop is CASSADRDLSNQPQHF. The CDR3 DNA follows: TGTGCCAGCAGTGCAGACAGGGATCTTTCCAATCAGCCCCAGCATTTT.

Within the sample, this clone is large (0.1 to 1%). This chain joins TRBV7-9 and TRBJ2-2; D may be TRBD2 (5 bases). This CDR3 has 12 amino acids. In germline, CDR1 is SEHNR, CDR2 FQNEAQ (reference sequence). The V end was cut by 11 bases, the J end by 3 bases, with 10 bases between. DNA for the CDR3: TGTGCCCTCGGGGAACACACCGGGGAGCTGTTTTTT. Residues: CALGEHTGELFF.

The chain carries TRBV30 and TRBJ2-1; 11 bases line up with TRBD2. CDR1 and CDR2 from the germline V gene are GTSNPN and SVGIG (reference sequence). This CDR3 region has 16 residues. Unmatched junction bases numbered 12, after V lost 3 bases and J lost 8 bases. CDR3 region: CAWSAFGTSGSDEQFF. CDR3 in DNA: TGTGCCTGGAGCGCGTTCGGGACTAGCGGTAGCGATGAGCAGTTCTTC.

The rearrangement uses TRBV9 and TRBJ1-2; 7 bases are shared with TRBD1. V gave up 0 bases and J gave up 1 base; unmatched junction bases: 6. The CDR3 loop spans 16 amino acids. The germline CDR1 and CDR2 sequences are SGDLS and YYNGEE. CDR3 region: CASSVEARGGNYGYTF. The CDR3 DNA reads as TGTGCCAGCAGCGTAGAAGCCAGGGGGGGTAACTATGGCTACACCTTC.

The chain recombines TRBV27 with TRBJ1-5; 8 bases align to TRBD1. V shed 3 bases, J shed 2 bases, and the junction held 3 bases outside the gene matches. This CDR3 has 15 residues. Germline assignment: CDR1 MNHEY and CDR2 SMNVEV (reference sequence). CDR3 DNA sequence: TGTGCCAGCAGTTTCGACAGGGGAGGCAATCAGCCCCAGCATTTT. This encodes CASSFDRGGNQPQHF.

This clone was seen once. The chain carries TRBV18 and TRBJ1-1, with 8 bases fitting TRBD1. The CDR3 is 14 amino acids. Germline CDR1 and CDR2: KGHSH and LQKENI. Trimming took 1 base from V and 6 from J; bases not matched to a gene: 4. DNA of the CDR3: TGTGCCAGCTCACCACTCGACAGGGGTGCTGAAGCTTTCTTT. Translated: CASSPLDRGAEAFF.

J is TRBJ2-5 and V is TRBV2; D call uncertain. The CDR3 sequence is 17 residues long. Germline CDR1 reads SNHLY; CDR2 reads FYNNEI. Trimming removed 0 bases at V and 1 base at J, with 15 bases between. This CDR3 is CASSEASGGRTQETQYF. The CDR3 DNA reads as TGTGCCAGCAGTGAAGCAAGTGGCGGACGGACCCAAGAGACCCAGTACTTC.

This chain uses TRBV7-2 with TRBJ1-2, with D possibly matching TRBD1 (6 bases). There are 16 residues in the CDR3. CDR1 SGHTA and CDR2 FQGNSA come from the germline V gene. Trimming took off 1 base at V and 8 bases at J, with 20 bases between the two ends. This chain's CDR3 is CASSLDPLGAQGGYTF. For the CDR3, the DNA is TGTGCCAGCAGCTTAGACCCTTTGGGGGCCCAGGGAGGCTACACCTTC.

This chain joins TRBV1 and TRBJ2-3; TRBD2, as called in the table, went unchecked against the DNA. TRBV1 is a listed pseudogene. The CDR3 is 16 amino acids. The CDR3 protein is CTSSRTSGRDTDTQYF. The CDR3 region has the DNA TGCACCAGCAGCCGAACTAGCGGGAGGGACACAGATACGCAGTATTTT.